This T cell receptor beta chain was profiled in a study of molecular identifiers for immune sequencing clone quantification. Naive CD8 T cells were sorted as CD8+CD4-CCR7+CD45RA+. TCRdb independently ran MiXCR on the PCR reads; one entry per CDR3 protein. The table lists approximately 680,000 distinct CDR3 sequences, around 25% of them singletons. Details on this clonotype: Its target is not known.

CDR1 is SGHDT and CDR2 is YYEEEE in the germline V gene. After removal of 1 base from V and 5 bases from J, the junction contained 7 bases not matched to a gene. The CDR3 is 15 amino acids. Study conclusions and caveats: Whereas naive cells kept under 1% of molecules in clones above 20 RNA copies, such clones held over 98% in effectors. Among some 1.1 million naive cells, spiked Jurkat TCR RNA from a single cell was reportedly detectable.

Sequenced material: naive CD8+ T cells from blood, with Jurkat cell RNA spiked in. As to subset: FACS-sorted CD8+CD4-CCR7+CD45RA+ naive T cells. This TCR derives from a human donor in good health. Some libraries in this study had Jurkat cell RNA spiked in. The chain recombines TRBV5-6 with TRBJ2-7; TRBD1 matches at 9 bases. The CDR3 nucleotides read TGTGCCAGCAGCTTGTCTTGGACAGGGGAGCACGAGCAGTACTTC. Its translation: CASSLSWTGEHEQYF.